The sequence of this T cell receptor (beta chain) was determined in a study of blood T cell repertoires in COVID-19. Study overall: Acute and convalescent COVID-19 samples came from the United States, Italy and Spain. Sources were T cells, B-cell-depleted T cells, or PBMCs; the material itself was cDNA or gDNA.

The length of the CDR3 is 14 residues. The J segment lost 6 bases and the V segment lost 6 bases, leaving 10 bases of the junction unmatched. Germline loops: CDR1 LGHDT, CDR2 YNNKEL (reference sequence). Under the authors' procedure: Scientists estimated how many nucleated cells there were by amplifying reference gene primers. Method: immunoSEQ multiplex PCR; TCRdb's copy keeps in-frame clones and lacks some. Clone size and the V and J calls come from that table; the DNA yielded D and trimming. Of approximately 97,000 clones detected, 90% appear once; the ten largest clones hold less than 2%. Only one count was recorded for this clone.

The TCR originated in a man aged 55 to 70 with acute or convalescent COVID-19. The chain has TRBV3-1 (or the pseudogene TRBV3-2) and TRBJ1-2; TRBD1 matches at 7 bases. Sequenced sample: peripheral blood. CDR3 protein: CASRKQGESDGYTF. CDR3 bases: TGTGCCAGCAGAAAGCAGGGGGAGTCGGATGGCTACACCTTC.